A single TCR beta chain is shown here with its context. What it binds is unknown. The CDR3 totals 15 residues. Germline V gives CDR1 SSHAT, CDR2 FNYEAQ (reference sequence). After removal of 5 bases from V and 1 base from J, the junction contained 7 bases not matched to a gene. This sample is drawn from a study of cytomegalovirus exposure and HLA in healthy donors. General study results and limits: As a later analysis showed, a missense DCLRE1C variant was linked to trimming of TCR beta V- and J-genes.

PCR amplification relied on 60 Vbeta primers (plus 13 Jbeta primers). Libraries were prepared by immunoSEQ multiplex PCR; TCRdb keeps only in-frame clonotypes and omits some of them. This table holds a few hundred thousand clones, approximately 80% found once. The sequence was obtained from a middle-aged man in good health and CMV-seronegative. The sample comprised PBMCs. This chain uses TRBV7-7 with TRBJ2-5, with 7 bases identical to TRBD1. The CDR3 protein is CASSLRQGTQETQYF. The DNA of the CDR3 is TGTGCCAGCAGCCTCCGACAGGGCACCCAAGAGACCCAGTACTTC.